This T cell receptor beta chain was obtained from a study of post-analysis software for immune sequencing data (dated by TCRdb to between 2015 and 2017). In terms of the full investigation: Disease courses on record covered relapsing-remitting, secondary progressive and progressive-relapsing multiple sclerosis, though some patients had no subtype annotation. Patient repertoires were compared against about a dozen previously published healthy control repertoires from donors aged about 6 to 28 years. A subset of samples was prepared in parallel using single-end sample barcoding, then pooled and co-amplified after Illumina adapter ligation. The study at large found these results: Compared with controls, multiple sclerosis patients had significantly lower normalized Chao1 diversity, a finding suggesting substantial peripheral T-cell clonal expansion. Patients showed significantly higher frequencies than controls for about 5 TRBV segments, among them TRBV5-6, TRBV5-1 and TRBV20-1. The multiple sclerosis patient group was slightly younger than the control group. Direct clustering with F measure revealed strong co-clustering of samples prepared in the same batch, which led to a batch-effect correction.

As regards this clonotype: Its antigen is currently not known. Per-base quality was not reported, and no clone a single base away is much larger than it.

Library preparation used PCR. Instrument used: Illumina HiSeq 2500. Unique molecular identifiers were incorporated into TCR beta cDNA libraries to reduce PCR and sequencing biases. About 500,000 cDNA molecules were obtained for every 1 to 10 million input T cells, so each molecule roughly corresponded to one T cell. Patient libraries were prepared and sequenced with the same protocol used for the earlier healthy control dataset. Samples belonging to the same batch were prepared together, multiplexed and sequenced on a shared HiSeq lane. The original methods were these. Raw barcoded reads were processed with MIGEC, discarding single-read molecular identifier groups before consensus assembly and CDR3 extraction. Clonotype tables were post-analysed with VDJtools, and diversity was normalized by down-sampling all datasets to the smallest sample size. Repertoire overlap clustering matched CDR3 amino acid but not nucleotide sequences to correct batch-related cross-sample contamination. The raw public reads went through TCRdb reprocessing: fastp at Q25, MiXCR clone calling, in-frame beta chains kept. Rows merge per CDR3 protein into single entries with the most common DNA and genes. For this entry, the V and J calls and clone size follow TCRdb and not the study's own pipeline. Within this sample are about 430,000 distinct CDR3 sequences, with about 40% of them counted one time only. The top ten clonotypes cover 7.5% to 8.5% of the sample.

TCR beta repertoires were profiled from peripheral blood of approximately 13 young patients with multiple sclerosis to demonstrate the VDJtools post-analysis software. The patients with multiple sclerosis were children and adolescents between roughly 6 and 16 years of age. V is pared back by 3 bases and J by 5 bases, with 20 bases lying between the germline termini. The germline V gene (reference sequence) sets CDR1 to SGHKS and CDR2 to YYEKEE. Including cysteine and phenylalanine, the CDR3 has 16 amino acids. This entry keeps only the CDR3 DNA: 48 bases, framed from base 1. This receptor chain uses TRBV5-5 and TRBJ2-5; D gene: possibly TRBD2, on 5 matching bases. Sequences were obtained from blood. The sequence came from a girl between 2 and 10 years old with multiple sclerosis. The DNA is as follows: TGTGCCAGCAGCTCCCTGGCGCTAGCCATACGGGAGACCCAGTACTTC. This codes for CASSSLALAIRETQYF.